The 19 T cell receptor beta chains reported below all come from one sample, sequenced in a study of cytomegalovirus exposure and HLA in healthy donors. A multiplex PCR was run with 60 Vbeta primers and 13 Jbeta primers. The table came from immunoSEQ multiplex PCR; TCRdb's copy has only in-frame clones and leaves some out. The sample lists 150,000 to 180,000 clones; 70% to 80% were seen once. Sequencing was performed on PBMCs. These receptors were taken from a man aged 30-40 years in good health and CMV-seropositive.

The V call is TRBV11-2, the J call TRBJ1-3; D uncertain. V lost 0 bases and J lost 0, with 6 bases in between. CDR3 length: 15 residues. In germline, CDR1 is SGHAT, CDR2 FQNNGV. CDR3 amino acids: CASSLDWPSGNTIYF. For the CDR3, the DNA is TGTGCCAGCAGCTTAGATTGGCCCTCTGGAAACACCATATATTTT.

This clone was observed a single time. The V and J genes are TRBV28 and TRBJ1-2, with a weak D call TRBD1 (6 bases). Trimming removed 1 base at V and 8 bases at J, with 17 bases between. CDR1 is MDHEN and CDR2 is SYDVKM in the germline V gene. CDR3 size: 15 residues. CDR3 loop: CASSLLGTQLGGYTF. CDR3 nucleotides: TGTGCCAGCAGTTTATTAGGGACACAACTTGGAGGCTACACCTTC.

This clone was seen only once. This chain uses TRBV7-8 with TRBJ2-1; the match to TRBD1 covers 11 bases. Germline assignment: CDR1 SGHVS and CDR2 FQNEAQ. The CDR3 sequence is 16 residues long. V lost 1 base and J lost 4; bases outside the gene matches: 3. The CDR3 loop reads CASSLEGTGGYNEQFF. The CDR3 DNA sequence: TGTGCCAGCAGCTTAGAAGGGACAGGGGGGTACAATGAGCAGTTCTTC.

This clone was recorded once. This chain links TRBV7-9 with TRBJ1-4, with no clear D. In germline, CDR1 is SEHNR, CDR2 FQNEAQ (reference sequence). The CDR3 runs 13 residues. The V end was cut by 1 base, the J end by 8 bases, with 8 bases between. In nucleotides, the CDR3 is TGTGCCAGCAGCTTAGTAAAGGAGGAAAAACTGTTTTTT. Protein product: CASSLVKEEKLFF. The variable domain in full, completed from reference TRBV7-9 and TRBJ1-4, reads DTGVSQNPRHKITKRGQNVTFRCDPISEHNRLYWYRQTLGQGPEFLTYFQNEAQLEKSRLLSDRFSAERPKGSFSTLEIQRTEQGDSAMYLCASSLVKEEKLFFGSGTQLSVL.

The CDR3 sequence: CASSQGGYGYTF. The DNA of the CDR3 is TGTGCCAGTAGCCAGGGCGGCTATGGCTACACCTTC. J is TRBJ1-2 and V is TRBV19; weak D call: TRBD1 (5 bases). Trimming cost V 6 bases and J 4 bases, with 9 bases left between them. The CDR3 is made up of 12 amino acids. Germline V gene lookup returns CDR1 LNHDA and CDR2 SQIVND (reference sequence).

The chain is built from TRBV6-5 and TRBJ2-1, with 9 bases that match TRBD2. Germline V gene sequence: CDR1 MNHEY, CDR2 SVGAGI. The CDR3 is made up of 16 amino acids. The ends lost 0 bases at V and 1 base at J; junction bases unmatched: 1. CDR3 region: CASSYSSGSSYNEQFF. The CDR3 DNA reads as TGTGCCAGCAGTTACTCTAGCGGGAGTTCCTACAATGAGCAGTTCTTC.

This CDR3 reads CASSEVAVGNTIYF. The CDR3 DNA follows: TGTGCCAGCAGTGAAGTGGCAGTTGGAAACACCATATATTTT. The chain uses TRBV6-1 and TRBJ1-3, with no clear D. The CDR3 contains 14 residues. Between the trimmed V and J ends, which lost 1 base and 3 bases, there was a span of 7 bases. The germline CDR1 and CDR2 sequences are MNHNS and SASEGT.

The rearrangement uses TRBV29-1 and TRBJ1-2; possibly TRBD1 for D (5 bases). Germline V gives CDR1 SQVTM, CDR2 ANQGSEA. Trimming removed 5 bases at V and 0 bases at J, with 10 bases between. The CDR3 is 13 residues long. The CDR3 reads CSVRKTANYGYTF. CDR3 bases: TGCAGCGTTAGGAAGACAGCTAACTATGGCTACACCTTC.

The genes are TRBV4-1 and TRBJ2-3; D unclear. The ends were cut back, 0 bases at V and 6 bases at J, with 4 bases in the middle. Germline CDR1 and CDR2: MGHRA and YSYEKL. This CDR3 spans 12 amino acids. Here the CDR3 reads CASSQERDTQYF. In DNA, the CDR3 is TGCGCCAGCAGCCAAGAGAGGGATACGCAGTATTTT.

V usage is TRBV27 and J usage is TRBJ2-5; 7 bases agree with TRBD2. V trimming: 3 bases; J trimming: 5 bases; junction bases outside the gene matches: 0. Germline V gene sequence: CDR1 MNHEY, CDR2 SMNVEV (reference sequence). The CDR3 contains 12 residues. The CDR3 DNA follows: TGTGCCAGCAGTTTCGGGGGGGAGACCCAGTACTTC. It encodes CASSFGGETQYF.

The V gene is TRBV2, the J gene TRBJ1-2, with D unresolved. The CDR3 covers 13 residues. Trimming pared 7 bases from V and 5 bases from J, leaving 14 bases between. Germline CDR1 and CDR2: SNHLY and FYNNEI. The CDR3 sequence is CASTELGEYGYTF. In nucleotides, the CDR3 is TGTGCCAGCACCGAGCTAGGAGAATATGGCTACACCTTC.

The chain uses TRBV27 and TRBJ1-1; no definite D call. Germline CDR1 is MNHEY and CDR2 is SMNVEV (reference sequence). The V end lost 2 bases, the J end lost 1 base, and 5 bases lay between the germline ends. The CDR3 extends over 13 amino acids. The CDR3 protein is CASSLSPNTEAFF. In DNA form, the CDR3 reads TGTGCCAGCAGTTTAAGCCCGAACACTGAAGCTTTCTTT.

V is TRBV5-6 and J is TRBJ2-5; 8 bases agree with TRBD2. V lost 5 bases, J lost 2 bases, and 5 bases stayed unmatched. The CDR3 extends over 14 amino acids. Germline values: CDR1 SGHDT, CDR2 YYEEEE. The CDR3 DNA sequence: TGTGCCAGCAGGCTCCGGGGGGGGCAAGAGACCCAGTACTTC. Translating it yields CASRLRGGQETQYF.

The DNA for the CDR3 is TGCGCCAGCAGCCAGACGGGGGTGGGGGAGCGCTACACCTTC. Translated: CASSQTGVGERYTF. The V and J genes are TRBV4-1 and TRBJ1-2; possible D gene TRBD1, 5 bases. This CDR3 has 14 amino acids. Per the germline V gene, CDR1 is MGHRA and CDR2 is YSYEKL. Trimming cost V 3 bases and J 9 bases, with 17 bases left between them.

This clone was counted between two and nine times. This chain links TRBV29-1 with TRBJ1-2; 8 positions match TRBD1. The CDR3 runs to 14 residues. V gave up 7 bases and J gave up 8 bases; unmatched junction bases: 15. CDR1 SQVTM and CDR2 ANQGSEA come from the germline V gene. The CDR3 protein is CSGETLTGEDGYTF. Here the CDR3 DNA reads TGCAGCGGGGAGACTTTGACAGGGGAAGACGGCTACACCTTC.

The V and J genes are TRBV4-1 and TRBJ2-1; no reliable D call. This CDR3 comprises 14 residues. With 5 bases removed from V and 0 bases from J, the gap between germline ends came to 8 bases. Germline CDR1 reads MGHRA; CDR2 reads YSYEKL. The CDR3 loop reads CASSEPGSYNEQFF. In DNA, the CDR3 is TGCGCCAGCAGCGAACCGGGCTCCTACAATGAGCAGTTCTTC.

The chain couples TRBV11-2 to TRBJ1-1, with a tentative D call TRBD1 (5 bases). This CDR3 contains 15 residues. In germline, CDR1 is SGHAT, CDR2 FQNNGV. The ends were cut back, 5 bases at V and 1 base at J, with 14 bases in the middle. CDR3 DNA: TGTGCCAGCAGCCAGATTAGGCAGGGGAACACTGAAGCTTTCTTT. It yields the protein CASSQIRQGNTEAFF.

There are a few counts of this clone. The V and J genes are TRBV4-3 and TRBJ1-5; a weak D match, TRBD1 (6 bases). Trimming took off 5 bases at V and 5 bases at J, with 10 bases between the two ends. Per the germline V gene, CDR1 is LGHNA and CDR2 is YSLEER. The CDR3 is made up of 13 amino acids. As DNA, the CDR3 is TGCGCCAGCAGCATCTCAGGGGATCAGCCCCAGCATTTT. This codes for CASSISGDQPQHF.

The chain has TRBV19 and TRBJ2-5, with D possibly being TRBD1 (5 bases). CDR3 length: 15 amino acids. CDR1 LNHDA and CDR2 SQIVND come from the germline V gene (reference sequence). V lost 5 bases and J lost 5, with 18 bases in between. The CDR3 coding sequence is TGTGCCAGTAGTCTGGACATGGGCTGGGTGGAGACCCAGTACTTC. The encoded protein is CASSLDMGWVETQYF.